This T cell receptor (beta chain) was captured in a study of shared clonotypes between healthy human individuals (dated by TCRdb to the early 2020s). For the wider study: The cohort comprised a couple of women and a few men aged 18 to 49 years. For each donor, CD4 naive and CD4 memory were each given three plates, CD8 naive was given two plates, and CD8 memory was given one plate. Blood TCR repertoires of a handful of healthy adults were deeply sequenced to estimate repertoire size and the extent of clonotype sharing between individuals. To increase sequencing depth and limit assay-specific biases, TCR repertoire library preparation and sequencing were carried out by different laboratories using diverse techniques. Between about 0.9 and 8.9 billion PBMCs per donor were obtained by leukapheresis. Study-wide findings and limitations: Only blood was sampled, and tissue TCR repertoires likely differ from those in blood. Naive subsets generally had larger estimated clonotype richness than memory subsets. Clonotypes shared by all four sorted-subset donors showed higher generation probabilities than non-shared clonotypes. Pairwise subsampling indicated that sequencing depth was expected to affect the degree of clonotype sharing among donors. The genetic and exposure-history diversity represented was limited by the small number of donors. About 5% of naive CD4, 3.5% of naive CD8, approximately 2% of memory CD4, and 0.4% of memory CD8 clonotypes were shared across a few donors. Even with the large sequencing depth, rarefaction of the sorted-subset datasets indicated that sequencing was incomplete.

Of note for this clone: It has no known antigen specificity. Base quality data are lacking; no much larger clone is found one base away.

TCR CDR3 regions were amplified from genomic DNA by multiplex PCR using the deep immunoSEQ assay. For each cell subset, the extracted genomic DNA was distributed evenly across all wells of several immunoSEQ 96-well plates, and each plate served as one replicate. For sorted subsets, 200 to 250 ng genomic DNA, equal to 30,000 to 35,000 T cell genomes, was loaded into each replicate PCR. The purified libraries were quantified using a Qubit 3.0 fluorometer, sized with a Bioanalyzer 2100, and then quantified again using the KAPA Library Quantification kit. A separate single-read 150-cycle Illumina NextSeq 550 flow cell was used to sequence each immunoSEQ 96-well plate. The original methods were these. Because the immunoSEQ output included only junctional sequences and no quality scores, the filtering could not be the same as the filtering used for full-length reads. Sequences were annotated with PyIR, a Python wrapper for IgBLAST v1.9, using IMGT germline references to assign V/J genes and CDR3. Reads with weak V/J assignments (E-value above 1e-6), missing CDR3, stop codons, out-of-frame junctions, or ambiguous translated residues were removed. V3J clonotypes were defined by identical inferred V gene, J gene, and CDR3 amino acid sequence. Percentage overlap between repertoires was calculated by dividing the number of shared unique clonotypes by the size of the smaller repertoire. RTK rarefaction, the Chao1 estimator, and Recon v2.1 estimates of unobserved clonotypes were used to assess repertoire richness. OLGA was used to compute generation probabilities for all TCRbeta clonotypes that the gDNA method yielded from a handful of donors. TCRdb re-hosts the immuneACCESS table, in-frame sequences only. Its copies lack some clones; in the studies checked, an unresolved V gene accounts for under half of them, and the cause for the rest is not known. For V, J and clone size, that table is used; D and trimming come from the DNA. The sample includes around 580,000 clones, with roughly 98% observed a single time. The ten biggest clones cover approximately 0.3% of the sample.

Including the terminal cysteine and phenylalanine, the CDR3 comprises 16 residues. CDR3 DNA only is kept here, 48 bases in frame from base 1. After removal of 3 bases from V and 2 bases from J, the junction retains 4 bases not matched to a gene. CDR1 and CDR2 are read off the germline V gene (reference sequence) as GTSNPN and SVGIG. CD8 naive samples consisted of CD45RO-negative cells that were positively selected for CCR7, yielding a CD45RA+CCR7+ population without TemRA cells. Donors were healthy HIV-negative adults with no recently reported acute infections or vaccinations. Every donor was a Caucasian adult living in Nashville, Tennessee, USA. Blood was obtained by leukapheresis, after which PBMCs were separated by Ficoll-Histopaque density gradient centrifugation and cryopreserved in liquid nitrogen vapor phase. Analytical flow cytometry was used to check the purity and quantity of each magnetically sorted T cell population. From each sorted fraction, genomic DNA was isolated and quantified by UV absorbance on a Nanodrop 2000c.

The sequence derives from a man under 40 in good health. The chain is encoded by TRBV30 joined to TRBJ1-4, and TRBD1 matches 12 of the central bases. The sample was naive CD8+ T cells sorted from blood. What this sample's cell subset or site label stands for: CD45RA+CCR7+. The nucleotide sequence reads as follows: TGTGCCTGGAGCGCCGGGACAGGGGGCACTAATGAAAAACTGTTTTTT. This yields the protein CAWSAGTGGTNEKLFF.